This T cell receptor (beta chain) was found in a study of response to subunit inactivated influenza vaccine. Study-wide results and limits: Authors suggested each seasonal flu vaccination may recruit only limited numbers of new T cells.

On this clonotype: What it binds is not known.

TCRdb recomputed calls from the RT-PCR reads with MiXCR, one row per CDR3 protein. The sample has hundreds of thousands of distinct CDR3 sequences, 6.5% to 8% seen once; the top ten hold 13%. CDR3 length: 17 amino acids. Trimming removed 1 base from V and 5 bases from J; junction bases left unmatched: 9. In germline, CDR1 is SQVTM, CDR2 ANQGSEA. The specimen comprised PBMCs from blood, sampled roughly 24 months after vaccination. This sequence originates from a man aged 50-75 years who received an inactivated influenza vaccine. The chain couples TRBV29-1 to TRBJ2-3; TRBD2 matches 13 bases. The CDR3 sequence is CSVEGYWTSGSLDTQYF. In DNA, the CDR3 is TGCAGCGTTGAAGGGTACTGGACTAGCGGGAGCCTAGATACGCAGTATTTT.